A selection of T cell receptor beta chains follows, all from one sample in a study of monozygotic twins with inflammatory bowel disease. One entry per CDR3 protein, without DNA, is what TCRdb gives after re-calling the 5' RACE reads. The sample includes 210,000 or so distinct CDR3 sequences. Sample: blood. These receptors all come from a human donor with ulcerative colitis or Crohn's disease, or a healthy co-twin of an affected twin (not recorded which). Both conserved end residues are part of each CDR3. Size is omitted from some rows. Given values are once, few, many or a class for expanded clones.

J gene | clone size | V gene | CDR3 protein
TRBJ2-7 | . | TRBV20-1 | CSATVQGYEQYF
TRBJ2-6 | . | TRBV7-2 | CASRFQNSGANVLTF
TRBJ1-6 | . | TRBV5-1 | CASSLQGYNSPLHF
TRBJ2-1 | . | TRBV2 | CASSMTSGAPNEQFF
TRBJ1-6 | . | TRBV13 | CASSSAGISYNSPLHF
TRBJ1-1 | . | TRBV30 | CAWSESVEHEAFF
TRBJ2-3 | . | TRBV5-6 | CASSFVGSTDTQYF
TRBJ1-1 | . | TRBV19 | CASSIAGQTNTEAFF
TRBJ1-3 | . | TRBV20-1 | CSAPQGNTIYF
TRBJ2-3 | . | TRBV12-3/TRBV12-4 | CASRDYGLADTDTQYF
TRBJ2-5 | . | TRBV3-1 | CASSQRDSRQETQYF
TRBJ2-1 | . | TRBV6-2/TRBV6-3 | CASNQGVDEQFF
TRBJ2-5 | . | TRBV5-1 | CASSLVGLQGETQYF
TRBJ1-4 | . | TRBV5-1 | CASSLAPGQGGTTNEKLFF
TRBJ2-7 | . | TRBV7-8 | CASRPPIRTGLYEQYF
TRBJ2-1 | . | TRBV28 | CASSLMAHEQFF
TRBJ1-1 | . | TRBV5-1 | CASSFGGNTNTEAFF
TRBJ2-1 | . | TRBV20-1 | CSARDPGQGLPGRYEQFF
TRBJ2-3 | large | TRBV27 | CASSLYPRGDSTDTQYF
TRBJ1-1 | . | TRBV4-1 | CASSQDGGAFF
TRBJ2-2 | . | TRBV23-1 | CASSQLDGGHTGELFF
TRBJ2-5 | . | TRBV7-2 | CASSPQPDRVETQYF